This TCR beta chain is from a study of CD8 T cells in Susac syndrome. Regarding the study as a whole: The study acknowledged a relatively small number of individuals in its TCR sequencing and HLA analysis.

V was clipped by 6 bases and J by 7 bases, with 21 bases between them. The CDR3 has 15 residues. Germline-derived CDR1 and CDR2 are LNHDA and SQIVND (reference sequence). It was negative isolation that provided the CD8+ and CD4+ T cells, whereas TEMRA cells were enriched by FACS. The RNA input was about 0.5 to 1 ug, and it was reverse transcribed with random hexamers. TCRdb analysed the immunoSEQ multiplex PCR reads with MiXCR anew, one entry per CDR3 protein. The sample includes around 200,000 distinct CDR3 sequences, 80% to 95% of them seen just once. To note about this clonotype: The target antigen is unknown.

This clonotype was sampled from a human donor with multiple sclerosis. V gene TRBV19 combines with J gene TRBJ1-2; no definite D call. Sequencing was done on a sample of CD8+ T cells from PBMCs. The CDR3 DNA follows: TGTGCCAGTAGCCCAAGTCGTTCTGGGGTCTTTGGCTACACCTTC. Translating it yields CASSPSRSGVFGYTF.